This record looks at one TCR beta chain sequence and its context. The target of this receptor is not known. The cohort was made up of 500 to 800 healthy bone marrow donors. Cohort members were all nominally healthy when sampled, although unrecorded immune exposures were likely present. The donor was CMV seronegative and belonged to the group of over 350 seronegative cohort members. Each donor provided a peripheral blood sample, and peripheral blood mononuclear cells were used for TCR beta sequencing. Genomic DNA was extracted from the blood cell samples with the Qiagen DNeasy Blood Extraction Kit. Libraries were prepared through the immunoSEQ multiplex PCR assay. A mixture of 60 forward primers for TCR Vbeta segments and 13 reverse primers for TCR Jbeta segments was used in the multiplex PCR. Amplification of the CDR3 region of rearranged TCR beta genes was performed with a multiplex PCR assay on genomic DNA. The amplified TCR beta libraries were sequenced on the Illumina HiSeq System as 87-base-pair reads. The authors' pipeline ran thus. A later analysis tallied roughly 78 million unique TCR beta chains across the roughly 610 repertoires, and approximately 9.9 million of those chains were shared by two or more donors. A nearest-neighbor algorithm error-corrected the raw reads and collapsed the reads into unique sequences, merging closely related sequences to remove PCR and sequencing errors. V, D and J gene segments were assigned by aligning CDR3 sequences to IMGT reference sequences. Each retained sequence needed at least a six-nucleotide match to both a V gene segment and a J gene segment. A rearrangement was called productive if the CDR3 had no stop codons and remained in frame with V and J, and every other rearrangement was called non-productive. Following IMGT convention, CDR3 was defined as the stretch from the second conserved V-encoded cysteine up to the conserved J-encoded phenylalanine. In an earlier analysis of roughly 610 of the donors, sequences lacking an unambiguous match to a single V gene segment were excluded. An earlier analysis of several hundred of the donors called V segments functional above 56.7% productive rearrangements and segregating when the between-donor standard deviation exceeded 5%. A statistical classification framework was built for diagnosing cytomegalovirus status from the catalog of TCR beta chain sequences. In a later analysis, V and J genes were assigned by comparing TCR nucleotide sequences against IMGT/GENE-DB human TR gene sequences. In a later analysis, CDR3 sequences and most-parsimonious VDJ recombination scenarios were assigned using the TCRdist pipeline. In a later analysis, each TCR beta chain was defined by its CDR3 amino acid sequence together with its V-gene family, and reads lacking a unique V-gene family were excluded. As a way to deal with suspected cross-contamination and a sequencing artifact, a later analysis dropped 592 nucleotide sequences that were highly shared and had low generation probability. In a later analysis, a clonal expansion index for each public chain was calculated from normalized within-repertoire ranks of inferred template counts. In a later analysis, generation probabilities were computed with a VDJ recombination model fitted to out-of-frame rearrangements, and the resulting probabilities were checked against IGoR. Hypergeometric tests were used in a later analysis to score TCR-TCR, TCR-HLA and TCR-CMV co-occurrence, with a repertoire-size bias correction applied to the TCR pairs. In a later analysis, false discovery rates were estimated by permuting HLA or CMV assignments 20 times. In a later analysis, co-occurring TCRs were grouped with DBSCAN, and TCRdist sequence similarity was added when clustering was performed within HLA-allele-positive subsets. Repertoires with fewer than 30,000 or more than 120,000 public chains were left out of co-occurrence clustering, as were a handful of repertoires with anomalous nucleotide sharing. What TCRdb holds here is the immuneACCESS table cut down to in-frame rearrangements. Part of the clones is not present; checked against another copy, under half of the missing clones reflect an unresolved V gene, and the others are unexplained. V and J calls and clone size follow that table, whereas D and trimming were derived from the DNA. The sample's table lists a count of about 150,000 clones. Clones ranked in the top ten supply under 2% of the sample.

The sample belongs to a study of cytomegalovirus exposure and HLA in healthy donors (TCRdb year 2017). As for the study more broadly: An earlier analysis of some 600 of the donors reported 276 Gb of sequence data and about 120 million unique TCR beta sequences obtained from about 179 million T cells. HLA typing included class I and class II loci at four-digit resolution. The study profiled the T cell repertoires of hundreds of subjects by immunosequencing and related them to cytomegalovirus serostatus. On average, roughly 250,000 unique TCR beta nucleotide sequences were sequenced per donor among 398 genotyped donors of the cohort, with roughly 18% of those sequences being non-productive. Because of strong linkage in the cohort, a handful of DR-DQ haplotypes were treated as single units for association and clustering. An earlier analysis of nearly 600 of the donors applied high-throughput TCR beta sequencing to assess whether each TCR beta V gene segment acted as functional or pseudogenic. In a later analysis, previously published TCR beta repertoires from some 640 donors were re-analyzed and high-resolution HLA genotyping was added so that TCR occurrence patterns could be studied. Along with the roughly 700-subject first cohort, a separate validation cohort of around 110 different subjects was used. The study combined high-throughput TCR immunosequencing, statistical association of individual TCRs with disease status, and machine learning to predict cytomegalovirus infection status. Genome-wide SNP genotypes for about 55% of the roughly 670 donors were used in a later genetic analysis, which treated that subset as a discovery cohort. The genetic ancestry cluster associated with self-reported Caucasian donors included approximately 85% of the roughly 360 genotyped donors. An early release covering just under 650 HLA-typed donors comprised approximately 300 gigabases of sequencing data and some 79 million unique TCR sequences. Rather than using new phenotypic data, the later analysis identified candidate immune exposures from TCR beta sequences and from how often those sequences occurred across donors. All discovery cohort repertoires had been generated on a single sequencing platform. Donor age, sex, ethnicity and CMV serostatus were compiled together with the repertoire data. The study aimed to test whether signatures of past pathogen exposure could be identified by cataloging public T cell receptors. The number of donors typed differed by locus, with about 629-630 for A, B, C, DRB1 and DQB1, 522 for DQA1, 600 to 610 for DPA1, and around 430 for DPB1.

From the germline V gene, CDR1 is SGHTA and CDR2 is FQGTGA. Here V drops 0 bases and J drops 7 bases, and the junction holds 12 bases not matched to any gene. From the cysteine up to the phenylalanine, the CDR3 has a length of 17 residues. This entry keeps only the CDR3 DNA: 51 bases, framed from base 1. Here is what the overall study found, with its caveats: The authors suggested that the approach could potentially be generalized to other disease states and immunological phenotypes. Broadly in line with IMGT annotations, most TCR beta V segments showed up in productive rearrangements about 87% or about 30% of the time in an earlier analysis of 450 to 600 of the donors. This cohort had only TCR beta chains sequenced, and the lack of alpha or paired-chain data limited which features could be detected. The study gave a list of under 200 TCR beta chains associated with cytomegalovirus. Some IMGT-functional V segments, including TRBV6-2 and TRBV6-3, could not be distinguished by the 87-base-pair reads and were therefore excluded. According to a later analysis, TCR association rates differed among HLA loci, with DRB1 alleles showing the most associated TCRs and HLA-C alleles showing the fewest. A further reported finding was that TCR beta sequences accurately predicted the HLA-A and HLA-B alleles for most subjects in the first cohort. Roughly uniform sequencing depth across donors was assumed in presence/absence analyses, although this assumption may not hold. In vitro tests confirmed that three of the cytomegalovirus-associated TCR beta chains recognize cytomegalovirus antigens. Compared with the approximately 600-donor mean, donors in an Asian-associated ancestry cluster had fewer N-insertions in productive TCRs, according to a later genetic analysis. Because some donors lacked HLA typing at each locus, the association tests relied only on the typed subset. In a later analysis, HLA-associated TCR beta chains showed more clonal expansion and lower generation probabilities than non-associated chains that were equally common. A cluster of highly shared sequence variants was judged likely to be a technical artifact of the sequencing pipeline. In a later analysis, over 15,000 TCR beta sequences were associated with specific HLA alleles at a false discovery rate of 0.05. A later analysis reported that several top co-occurrence clusters appeared linked to parvovirus B19, influenza, CMV and Epstein-Barr virus. Strong co-occurrence of HLA alleles, especially DR and DQ, made assigning TCR associations to individual alleles difficult. Most CMV-associated TCR beta chains appeared to be HLA-restricted in a later analysis, and the HLA associations seemed to be driven largely by CMV exposure. Correlated functional status among segregating V segments might be attributable to linkage disequilibrium, but an unknown experimental factor could not be ruled out. Because counts were too low, roughly 16 rarely observed V segments, including chromosome 9 orphons, were left out of the earlier analysis of roughly 600 of the donors. Most TCR sequences were seen in very few donors, while some public TCRs were found in many individuals. CMV serostatus was the only immune exposure information available for the cohort. The classifier was reported to diagnose cytomegalovirus status with high specificity and sensitivity in both the original cohort and the validation cohort. An association between a missense DCLRE1C variant and V-gene and J-gene trimming of TCR beta chains was found in a later genetic analysis and replicated in an independent cohort.

The receptor was derived from a woman aged 45-59 years in good health and CMV-seronegative. Recombination joined TRBV7-3 with TRBJ2-1; 7 central bases correspond to TRBD1. Specimen: PBMCs. This receptor has the CDR3 CASSLTETGYIGNEQFF. The nucleotide sequence is given as TGTGCCAGCAGCTTAACAGAGACAGGGTATATTGGAAATGAGCAGTTCTTC.